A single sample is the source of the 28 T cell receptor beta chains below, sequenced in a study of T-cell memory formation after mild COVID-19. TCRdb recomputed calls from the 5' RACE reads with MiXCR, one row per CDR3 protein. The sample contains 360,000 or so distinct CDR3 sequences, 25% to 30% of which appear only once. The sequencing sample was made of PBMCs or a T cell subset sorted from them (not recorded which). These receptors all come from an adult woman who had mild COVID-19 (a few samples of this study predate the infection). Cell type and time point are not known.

The CDR3 nucleotides are TGTGCCAGTAGTATAGTTAGCTCCTACGAGCAGTACTTC. Amino acids: CASSIVSSYEQYF. V gene TRBV19 combines with J gene TRBJ2-7; D remains ambiguous. Trimming cost V 1 base and J 0 bases, with 4 bases left between them. The CDR3 is made up of 13 amino acids. Germline lookup yields CDR1 LNHDA and CDR2 SQIVND (reference sequence).

CDR3 in amino acids: CASSVGTGTNQPQHF. For the CDR3, the DNA is TGTGCCAGCAGCGTCGGGACAGGTACTAATCAGCCCCAGCATTTT. The rearrangement links TRBV9 to TRBJ1-5; 8 nucleotides line up with TRBD1. CDR3 length: 15 amino acids. The ends lost 2 bases at V and 4 bases at J; junction bases unmatched: 5. Germline V gene sequence: CDR1 SGDLS, CDR2 YYNGEE.

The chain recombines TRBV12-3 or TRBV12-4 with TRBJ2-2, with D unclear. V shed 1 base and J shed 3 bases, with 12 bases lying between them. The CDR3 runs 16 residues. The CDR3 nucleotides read TGTGCCAGCAGTTTAGTGTGGACGGATGACACCGGGGAGCTGTTTTTT. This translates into CASSLVWTDDTGELFF.

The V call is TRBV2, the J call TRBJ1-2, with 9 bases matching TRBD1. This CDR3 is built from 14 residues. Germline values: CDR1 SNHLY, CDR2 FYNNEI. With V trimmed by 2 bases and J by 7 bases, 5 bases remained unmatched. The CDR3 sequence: CASSERGQGFGYTF. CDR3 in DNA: TGTGCCAGCAGTGAAAGGGGACAGGGTTTTGGCTACACCTTC.

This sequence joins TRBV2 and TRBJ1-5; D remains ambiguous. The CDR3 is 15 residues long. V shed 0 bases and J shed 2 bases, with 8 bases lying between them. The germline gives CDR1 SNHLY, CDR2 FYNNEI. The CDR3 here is CASSEAPRGNQPQHF. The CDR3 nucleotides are TGTGCCAGCAGTGAAGCCCCCCGTGGCAATCAGCCCCAGCATTTT.

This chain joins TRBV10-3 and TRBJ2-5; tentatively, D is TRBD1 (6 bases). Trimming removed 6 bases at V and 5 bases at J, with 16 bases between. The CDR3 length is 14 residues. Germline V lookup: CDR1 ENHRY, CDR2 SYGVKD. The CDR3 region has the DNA TGTGCCATCAGACCCCGACAGGAGCTGGAGACCCAGTACTTC. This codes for CAIRPRQELETQYF.

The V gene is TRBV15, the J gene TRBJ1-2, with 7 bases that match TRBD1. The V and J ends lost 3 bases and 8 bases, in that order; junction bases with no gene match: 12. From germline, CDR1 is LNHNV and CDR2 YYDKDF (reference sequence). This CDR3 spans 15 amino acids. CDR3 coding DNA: TGTGCCACCAGCAGCCAGATCGGGACAGCTAAGGGCTACACCTTC. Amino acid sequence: CATSSQIGTAKGYTF.

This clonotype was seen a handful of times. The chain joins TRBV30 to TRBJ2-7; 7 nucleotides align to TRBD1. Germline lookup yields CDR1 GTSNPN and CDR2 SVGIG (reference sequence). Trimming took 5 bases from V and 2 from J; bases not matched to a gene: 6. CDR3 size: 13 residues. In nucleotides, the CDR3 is TGTGCCTGGTCAGGACAGGACACCTACGAGCAGTACTTC. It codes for CAWSGQDTYEQYF.

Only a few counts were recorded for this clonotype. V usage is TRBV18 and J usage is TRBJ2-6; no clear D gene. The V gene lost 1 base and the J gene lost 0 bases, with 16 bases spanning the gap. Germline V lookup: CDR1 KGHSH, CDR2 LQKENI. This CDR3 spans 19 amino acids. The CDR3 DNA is TGTGCCAGCTCACCACGTACCGGAGCCCGGACCTCTGGGGCCAACGTCCTGACTTTC. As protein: CASSPRTGARTSGANVLTF.

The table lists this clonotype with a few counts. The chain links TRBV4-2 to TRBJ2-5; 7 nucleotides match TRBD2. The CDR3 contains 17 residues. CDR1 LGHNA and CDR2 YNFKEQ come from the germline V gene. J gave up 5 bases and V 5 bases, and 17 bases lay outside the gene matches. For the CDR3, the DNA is TGTGCCAGCAGCGCTACACCGGGACTAACGGCCAGCGAGACCCAGTACTTC. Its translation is CASSATPGLTASETQYF.

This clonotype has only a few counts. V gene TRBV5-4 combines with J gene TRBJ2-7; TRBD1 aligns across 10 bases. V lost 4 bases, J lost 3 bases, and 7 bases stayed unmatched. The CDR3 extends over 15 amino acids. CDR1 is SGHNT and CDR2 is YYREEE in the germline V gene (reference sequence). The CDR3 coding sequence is TGTGCCAGCAGCGACCGGGACAGGGGTGTCTACGAGCAGTACTTC. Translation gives CASSDRDRGVYEQYF.

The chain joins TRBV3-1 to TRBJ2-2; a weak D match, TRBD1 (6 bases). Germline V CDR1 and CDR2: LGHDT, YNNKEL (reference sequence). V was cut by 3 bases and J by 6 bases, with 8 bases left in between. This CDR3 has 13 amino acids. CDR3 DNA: TGTGCCAGCAGCCATACAGGGTCCGGGGAGCTGTTTTTT. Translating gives CASSHTGSGELFF.

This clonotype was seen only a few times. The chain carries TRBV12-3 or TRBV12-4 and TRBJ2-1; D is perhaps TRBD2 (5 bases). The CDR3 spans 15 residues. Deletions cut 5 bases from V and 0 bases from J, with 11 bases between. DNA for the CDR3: TGTGCCAGCAGTATTGCGGGTGTCTCCTACAATGAGCAGTTCTTC. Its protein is CASSIAGVSYNEQFF.

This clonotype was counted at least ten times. The CDR3 nucleotides read TGTGCCAGCAGCTATAGAGGCTCCACAGATACGCAGTATTTT. This gives the protein CASSYRGSTDTQYF. The chain links TRBV6-5 to TRBJ2-3, with unresolved D. The CDR3 covers 14 residues. The V and J ends lost 6 bases and 2 bases respectively, with 12 bases between them. Germline CDR1 reads MNHEY; CDR2 reads SVGAGI.

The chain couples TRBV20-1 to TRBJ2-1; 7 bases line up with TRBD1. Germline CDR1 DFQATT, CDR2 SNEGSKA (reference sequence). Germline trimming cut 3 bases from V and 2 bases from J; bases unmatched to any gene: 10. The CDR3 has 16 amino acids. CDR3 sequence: CSASKPGQSPYNEQFF. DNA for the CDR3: TGCAGTGCTAGTAAACCGGGACAGTCACCCTACAATGAGCAGTTCTTC.

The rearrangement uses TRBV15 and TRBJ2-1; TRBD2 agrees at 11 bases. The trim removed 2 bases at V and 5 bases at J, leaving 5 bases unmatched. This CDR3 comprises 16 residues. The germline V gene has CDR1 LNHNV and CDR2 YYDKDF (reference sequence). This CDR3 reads CATSRIAGGRDNEQFF. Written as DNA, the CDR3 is TGTGCCACCAGCAGAATAGCGGGAGGGCGAGACAATGAGCAGTTCTTC.

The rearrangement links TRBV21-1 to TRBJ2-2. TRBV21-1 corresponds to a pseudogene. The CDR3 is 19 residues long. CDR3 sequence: CASSRGAGYRRTNTGELFF. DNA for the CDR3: TGTGCCAGCAGCAGAGGCGCGGGCTACCGAAGGACGAACACCGGGGAGCTGTTTTTT.

CDR3 in amino acids: CASSLGALETQYF. The CDR3 bases are TGTGCCAGCAGCTTAGGGGCGTTAGAGACCCAGTACTTC. This chain connects TRBV7-8 to TRBJ2-5; D unresolved. The V gene lost 1 base and the J gene lost 4 bases, with 7 bases spanning the gap. The CDR3 has 13 residues. Germline lookup yields CDR1 SGHVS and CDR2 FQNEAQ.

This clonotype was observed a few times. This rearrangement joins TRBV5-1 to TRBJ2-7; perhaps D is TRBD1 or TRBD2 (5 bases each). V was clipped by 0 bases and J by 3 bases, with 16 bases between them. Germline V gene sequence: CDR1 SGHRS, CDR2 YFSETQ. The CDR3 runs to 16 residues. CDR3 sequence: CASSLGQGVPDYEQYF. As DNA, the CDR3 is TGCGCCAGCAGCTTGGGGCAGGGAGTGCCGGACTACGAGCAGTACTTC.

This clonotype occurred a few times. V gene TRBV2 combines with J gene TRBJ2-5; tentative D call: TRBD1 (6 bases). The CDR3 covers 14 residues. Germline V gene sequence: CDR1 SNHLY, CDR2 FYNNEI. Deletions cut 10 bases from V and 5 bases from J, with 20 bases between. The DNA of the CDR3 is TGTGCCACCCAGGGGCTTAGGGTTCCCGAGACCCAGTACTTC. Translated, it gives CATQGLRVPETQYF.

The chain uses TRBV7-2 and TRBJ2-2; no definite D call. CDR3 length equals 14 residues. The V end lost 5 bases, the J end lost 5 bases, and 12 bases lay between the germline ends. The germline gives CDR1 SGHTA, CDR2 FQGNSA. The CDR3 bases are TGTGCCAGCAGCCTCACGGTGAAGACCGGGGAGCTGTTTTTT. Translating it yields CASSLTVKTGELFF. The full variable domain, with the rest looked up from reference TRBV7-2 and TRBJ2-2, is GAGVSQSPSNKVTEKGKDVELRCDPISGHTALYWYRQSLGQGLEFLIYFQGNSAPDKSGLPSDRFSAERTGGSVSTLTIQRTQQEDSAVYLCASSLTVKTGELFFGEGSRLTVL.

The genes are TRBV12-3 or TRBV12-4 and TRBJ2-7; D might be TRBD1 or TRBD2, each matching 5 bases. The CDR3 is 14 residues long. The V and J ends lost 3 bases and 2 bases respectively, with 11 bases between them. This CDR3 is CASSFVQGPYEQYF. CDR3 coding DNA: TGTGCCAGCAGTTTCGTCCAGGGACCCTACGAGCAGTACTTC.

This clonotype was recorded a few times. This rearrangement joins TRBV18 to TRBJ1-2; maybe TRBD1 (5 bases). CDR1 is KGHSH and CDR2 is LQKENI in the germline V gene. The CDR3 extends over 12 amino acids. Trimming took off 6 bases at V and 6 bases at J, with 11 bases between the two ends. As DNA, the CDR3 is TGTGCCAGCTCGCAGGGATTGGATGGCTACACCTTC. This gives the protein CASSQGLDGYTF.

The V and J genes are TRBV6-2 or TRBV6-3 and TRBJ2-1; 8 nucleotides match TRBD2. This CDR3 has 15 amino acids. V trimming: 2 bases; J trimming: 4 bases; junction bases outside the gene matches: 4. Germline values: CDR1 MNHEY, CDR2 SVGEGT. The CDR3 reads CASSYTGTRYNEQFF. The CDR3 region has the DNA TGTGCCAGCAGTTACACTGGGACTAGATACAATGAGCAGTTCTTC.

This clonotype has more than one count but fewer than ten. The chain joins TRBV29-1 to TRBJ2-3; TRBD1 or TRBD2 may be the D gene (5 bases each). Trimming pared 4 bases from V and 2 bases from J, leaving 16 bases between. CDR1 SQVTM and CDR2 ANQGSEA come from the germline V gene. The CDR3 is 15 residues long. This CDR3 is CSVGGLGTNTDTQYF. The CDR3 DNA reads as TGCAGCGTTGGTGGCCTTGGGACGAACACAGATACGCAGTATTTT.

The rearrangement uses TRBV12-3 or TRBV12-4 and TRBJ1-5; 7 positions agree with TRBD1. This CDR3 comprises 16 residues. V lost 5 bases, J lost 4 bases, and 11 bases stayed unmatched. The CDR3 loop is CASSKNARGVNQPQHF. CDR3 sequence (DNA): TGTGCCAGCAGTAAAAACGCCAGGGGGGTAAATCAGCCCCAGCATTTT.

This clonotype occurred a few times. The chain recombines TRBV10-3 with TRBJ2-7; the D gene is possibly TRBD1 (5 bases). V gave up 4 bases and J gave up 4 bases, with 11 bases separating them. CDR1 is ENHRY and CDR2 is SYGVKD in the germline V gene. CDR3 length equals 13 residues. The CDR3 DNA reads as TGTGCCATCAGTGTAACACAGGTATACGAGCAGTACTTC. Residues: CAISVTQVYEQYF.

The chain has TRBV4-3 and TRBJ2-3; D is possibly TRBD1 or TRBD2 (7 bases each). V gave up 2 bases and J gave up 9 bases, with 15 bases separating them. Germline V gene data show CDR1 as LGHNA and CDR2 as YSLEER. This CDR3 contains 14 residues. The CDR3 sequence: CASSQFQGGKTQYF. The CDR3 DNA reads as TGCGCCAGCAGCCAATTCCAGGGGGGGAAGACGCAGTATTTT.